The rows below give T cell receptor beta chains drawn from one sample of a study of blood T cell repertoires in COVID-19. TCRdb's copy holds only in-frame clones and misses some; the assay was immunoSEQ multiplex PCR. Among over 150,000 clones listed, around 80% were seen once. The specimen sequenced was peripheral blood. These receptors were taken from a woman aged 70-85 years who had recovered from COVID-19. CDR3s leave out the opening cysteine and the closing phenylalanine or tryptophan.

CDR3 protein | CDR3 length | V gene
ASSQRFGGWQETQY | 14 | TRBV3-1/TRBV3-2
ASSLGGLNTEAF | 12 | TRBV27
ASRAGGTEAF | 10 | TRBV2
ASSLGRSQETQY | 12 | TRBV7-9
ASSGTSGRPYNEQF | 14 | TRBV6-1
SVWGGSSGANVLT | 13 | TRBV29-1
ASTPGTSGTEETQY | 14 | TRBV9
ASSAGTSNEQF | 11 | TRBV2
ASSEATSGGNTIY | 13 | TRBV6-1
ASTGEGRLH | 9 | TRBV2